This entry concerns a single TCR beta chain. What it recognizes is unknown. The record originates from a study of graft-versus-host responses after intestinal transplantation. Looking at the study overall: Recipients obtained multivisceral, liver-intestinal, or isolated intestinal transplants. Anti-thymocyte globulin served as induction for all recipients, who then took tacrolimus and steroids for approximately three years.

The CDR3 extends over 14 amino acids. V dropped 2 bases and J dropped 0 bases, with 5 bases sitting between them. CDR1 is LGHNA and CDR2 is YNFKEQ in the germline V gene. Profiling relied on immunoSEQ multiplex PCR, and the TCRdb table lists in-frame clones only, not all of them. Seen here are some 85,000 clones, under 95% observed once, and the top ten hold about 0.4%. The source is a human donor who was the organ donor for an intestinal transplant. The J gene is TRBJ1-5, the V gene TRBV4-2; D not resolved. Sequencing was performed on unstimulated CD8+ T cells sorted from spleen or lymph node cells, taken before transplant. The CDR3: CASSQRGSNQPQHF. In nucleotides, the CDR3 is TGTGCCAGCAGCCAACGGGGTAGCAATCAGCCCCAGCATTTT.